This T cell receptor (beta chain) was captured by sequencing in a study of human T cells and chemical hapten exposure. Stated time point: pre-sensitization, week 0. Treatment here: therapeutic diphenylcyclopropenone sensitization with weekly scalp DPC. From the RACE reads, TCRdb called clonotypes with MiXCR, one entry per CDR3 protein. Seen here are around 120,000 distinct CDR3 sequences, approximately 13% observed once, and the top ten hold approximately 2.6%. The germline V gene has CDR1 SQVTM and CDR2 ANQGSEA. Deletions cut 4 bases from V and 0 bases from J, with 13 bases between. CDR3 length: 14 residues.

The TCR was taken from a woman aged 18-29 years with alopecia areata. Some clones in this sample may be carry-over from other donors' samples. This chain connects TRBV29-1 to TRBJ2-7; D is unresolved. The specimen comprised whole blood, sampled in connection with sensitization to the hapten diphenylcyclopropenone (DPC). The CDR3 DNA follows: TGCAGCGTTGCTCGGGCTACTCGCTCCTACGAGCAGTACTTC. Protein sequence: CSVARATRSYEQYF.